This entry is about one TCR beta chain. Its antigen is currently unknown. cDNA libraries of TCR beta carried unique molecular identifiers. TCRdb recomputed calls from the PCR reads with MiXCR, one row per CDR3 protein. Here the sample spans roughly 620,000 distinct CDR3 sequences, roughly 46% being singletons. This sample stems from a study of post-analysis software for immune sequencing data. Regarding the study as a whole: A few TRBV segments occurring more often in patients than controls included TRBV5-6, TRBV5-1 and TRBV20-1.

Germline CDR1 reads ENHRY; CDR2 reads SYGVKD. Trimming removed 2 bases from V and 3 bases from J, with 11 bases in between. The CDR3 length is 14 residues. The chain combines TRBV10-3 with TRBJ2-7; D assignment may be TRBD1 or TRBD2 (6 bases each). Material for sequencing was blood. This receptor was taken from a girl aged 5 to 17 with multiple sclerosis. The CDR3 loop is CAISEEGGIYEQYF. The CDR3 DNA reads TGTGCCATCAGTGAGGAGGGGGGCATCTACGAGCAGTACTTC.